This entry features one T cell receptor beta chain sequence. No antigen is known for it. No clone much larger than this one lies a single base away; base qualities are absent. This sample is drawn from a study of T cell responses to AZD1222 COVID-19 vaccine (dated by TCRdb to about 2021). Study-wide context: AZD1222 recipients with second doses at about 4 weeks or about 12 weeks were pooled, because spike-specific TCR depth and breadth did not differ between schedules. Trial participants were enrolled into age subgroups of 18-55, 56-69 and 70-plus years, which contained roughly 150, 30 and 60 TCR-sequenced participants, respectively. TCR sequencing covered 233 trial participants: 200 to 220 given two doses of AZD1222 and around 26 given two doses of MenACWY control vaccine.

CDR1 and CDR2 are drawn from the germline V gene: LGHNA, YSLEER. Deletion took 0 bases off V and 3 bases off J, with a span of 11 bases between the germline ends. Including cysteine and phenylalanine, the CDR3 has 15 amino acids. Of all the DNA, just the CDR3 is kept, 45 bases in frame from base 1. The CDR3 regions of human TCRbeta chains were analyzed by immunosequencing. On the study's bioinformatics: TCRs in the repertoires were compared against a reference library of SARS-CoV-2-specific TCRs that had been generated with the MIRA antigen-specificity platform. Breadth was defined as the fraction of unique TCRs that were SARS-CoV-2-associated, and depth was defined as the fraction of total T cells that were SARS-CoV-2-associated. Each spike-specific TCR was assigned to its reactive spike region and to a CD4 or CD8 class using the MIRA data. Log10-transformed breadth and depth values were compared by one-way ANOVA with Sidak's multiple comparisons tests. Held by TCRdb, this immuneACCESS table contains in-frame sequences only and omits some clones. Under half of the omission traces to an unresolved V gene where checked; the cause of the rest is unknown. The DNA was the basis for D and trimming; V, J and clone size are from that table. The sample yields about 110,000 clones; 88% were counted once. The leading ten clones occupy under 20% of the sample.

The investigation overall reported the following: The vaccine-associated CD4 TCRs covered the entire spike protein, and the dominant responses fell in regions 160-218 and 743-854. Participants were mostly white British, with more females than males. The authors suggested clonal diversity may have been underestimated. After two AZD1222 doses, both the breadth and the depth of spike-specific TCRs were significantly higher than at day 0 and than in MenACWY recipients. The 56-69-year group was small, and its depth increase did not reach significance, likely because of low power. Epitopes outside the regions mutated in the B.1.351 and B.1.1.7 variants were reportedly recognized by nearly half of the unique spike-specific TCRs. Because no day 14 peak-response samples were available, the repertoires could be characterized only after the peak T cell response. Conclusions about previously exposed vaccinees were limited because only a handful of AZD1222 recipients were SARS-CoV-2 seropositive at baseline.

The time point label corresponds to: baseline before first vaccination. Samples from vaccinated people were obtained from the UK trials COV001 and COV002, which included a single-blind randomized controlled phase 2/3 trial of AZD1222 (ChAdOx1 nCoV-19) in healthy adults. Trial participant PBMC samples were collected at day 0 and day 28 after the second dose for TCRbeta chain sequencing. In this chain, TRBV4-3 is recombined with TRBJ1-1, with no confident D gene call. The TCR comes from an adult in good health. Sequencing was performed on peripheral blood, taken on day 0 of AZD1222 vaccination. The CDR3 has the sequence CASSQEEGRDTEAFF. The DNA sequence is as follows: TGCGCCAGCAGCCAAGAGGAGGGTAGGGACACTGAAGCTTTCTTT.